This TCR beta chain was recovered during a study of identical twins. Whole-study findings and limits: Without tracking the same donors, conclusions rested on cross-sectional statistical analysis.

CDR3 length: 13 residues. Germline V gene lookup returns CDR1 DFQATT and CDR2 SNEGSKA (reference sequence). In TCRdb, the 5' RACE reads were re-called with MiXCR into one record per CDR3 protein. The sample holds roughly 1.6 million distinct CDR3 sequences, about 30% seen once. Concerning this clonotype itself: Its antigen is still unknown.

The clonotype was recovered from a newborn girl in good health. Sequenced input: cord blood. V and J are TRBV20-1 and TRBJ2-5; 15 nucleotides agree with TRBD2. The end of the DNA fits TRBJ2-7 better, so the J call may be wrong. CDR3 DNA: TGCAGTGCTCGGACTAGCGGGGGGGACGAGCAGTACTTC. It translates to CSARTSGGDEQYF.